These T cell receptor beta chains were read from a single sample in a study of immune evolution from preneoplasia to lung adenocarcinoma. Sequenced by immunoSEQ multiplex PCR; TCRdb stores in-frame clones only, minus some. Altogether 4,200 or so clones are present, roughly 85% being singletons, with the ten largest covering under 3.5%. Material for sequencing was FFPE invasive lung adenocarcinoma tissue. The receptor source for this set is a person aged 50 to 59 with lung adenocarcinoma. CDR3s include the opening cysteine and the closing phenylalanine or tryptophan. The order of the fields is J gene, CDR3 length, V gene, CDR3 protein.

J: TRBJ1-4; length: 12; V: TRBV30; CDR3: CAWSRARGKLFF
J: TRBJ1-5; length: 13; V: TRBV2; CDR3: CASTGSAYQPQHF
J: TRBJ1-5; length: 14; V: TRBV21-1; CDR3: CASSKARVNQPQHF
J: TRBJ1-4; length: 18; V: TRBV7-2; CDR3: CASSSRTPHGRTNEKLFF
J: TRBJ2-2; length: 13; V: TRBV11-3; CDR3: CASSTGGTGELFF
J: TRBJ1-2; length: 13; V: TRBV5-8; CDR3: CASQMTTDYGYTF
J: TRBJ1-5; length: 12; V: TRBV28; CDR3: CASTAPRGPQHF
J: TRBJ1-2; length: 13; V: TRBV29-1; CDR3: CSVRDRINYGYTF
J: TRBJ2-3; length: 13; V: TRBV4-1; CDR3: CASSQEGLDTQYF
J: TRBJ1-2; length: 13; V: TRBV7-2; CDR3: CASSLEGARGYTF
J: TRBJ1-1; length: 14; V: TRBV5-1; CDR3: CASSIDSLNTEAFF
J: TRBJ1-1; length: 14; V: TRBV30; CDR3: CAWTLLDLNTEAFF
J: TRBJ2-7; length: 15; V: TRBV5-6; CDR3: CASSYRGTGPYEQYF
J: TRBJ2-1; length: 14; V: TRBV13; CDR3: CAKNRDRGSFEQFF
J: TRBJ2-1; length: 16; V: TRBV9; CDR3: CASSAGRIRTYNEQFF
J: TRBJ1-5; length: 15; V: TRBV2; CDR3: CASSLQQISNQPQHF
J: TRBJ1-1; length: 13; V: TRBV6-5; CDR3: CASWRQGATEAFF